This passage covers 30 T cell receptor beta chains from one sample sequenced in a study of T-cell memory formation after mild COVID-19. Each CDR3 protein is one row after TCRdb ran MiXCR on the 5' RACE reads. The repertoire holds 180,000 or so distinct CDR3 sequences, with about 9.9% as singletons. Material for sequencing was PBMCs or a T cell subset sorted from them (not recorded which). These TCRs come from a young man who had mild COVID-19 (a few samples of this study predate the infection). Cell type and time point are not known.

This clonotype was recorded a few times. The genes are TRBV7-9 and TRBJ1-2; 10 bases agree with TRBD1. The V and J ends lost 5 bases and 8 bases, in that order; junction bases with no gene match: 17. The CDR3 runs 17 residues. Germline V gene lookup returns CDR1 SEHNR and CDR2 FQNEAQ (reference sequence). The DNA for the CDR3 is TGTGCCAGCAGCGGGTCCGGGACAGGGGTCTCCAGAGGGGGCTACACCTTC. It is translated as CASSGSGTGVSRGGYTF.

This clonotype was seen only a few times. This chain connects TRBV4-1 to TRBJ2-5; TRBD1 matches 7 bases. Trimming at V came to 8 bases and at J to 4 bases, leaving 7 bases not matched to a gene. Germline lookup yields CDR1 MGHRA and CDR2 YSYEKL. The CDR3 extends over 13 amino acids. The CDR3 DNA is TGCGCCAGCCAATTGACAGGGTCAGAGACCCAGTACTTC. Its protein is CASQLTGSETQYF.

The chain carries TRBV28 and TRBJ2-6; D gene ambiguous. Germline CDR1 reads MDHEN; CDR2 reads SYDVKM. The CDR3 spans 15 residues. V lost 5 bases and J 2 bases, leaving 10 bases between the germline ends. CDR3 loop: CASSPLNAGANVLTF. The CDR3 DNA sequence: TGTGCCAGCAGTCCCCTAAACGCTGGGGCCAACGTCCTGACTTTC.

This clonotype was detected only a few times. The CDR3: CASRNPTKSSTDTQYF. In DNA, the CDR3 is TGTGCCAGTAGAAATCCGACCAAATCTAGCACAGATACGCAGTATTTT. This chain links TRBV27 with TRBJ2-3; no firm D call. The CDR3 is made up of 16 amino acids. The V and J ends lost 9 bases and 0 bases respectively, with 19 bases between them. Germline lookup yields CDR1 MNHEY and CDR2 SMNVEV (reference sequence).

Of note for this clonotype: A much larger clone differs from this one at a single base, so this may be a read error. The rearrangement joins TRBV7-9 to TRBJ2-5; D unresolved. V was clipped by 4 bases and J by 3 bases, with 3 bases between them. CDR3 length: 11 residues. Germline CDR1 reads SEHNR; CDR2 reads FQNEAQ (reference sequence). The CDR3 DNA sequence: TGTGCCAGCAGCTACGAAGAGACCCAGTACTTC. As protein: CASSYEETQYF.

This clonotype has just a few counts. The chain couples TRBV7-6 to TRBJ1-4, with 7 bases that match TRBD1. V was clipped by 3 bases and J by 5 bases; unmatched bases: 3. Germline values: CDR1 SGHVS, CDR2 FNYEAQ. The CDR3 runs 14 residues. This chain's CDR3 is CASSLRGRNEKLFF. In DNA form, the CDR3 reads TGTGCCAGCAGCTTGAGGGGGCGAAATGAAAAACTGTTTTTT.

This clonotype turned up a few times. The rearrangement links TRBV7-2 to TRBJ2-5; D assignment may be TRBD1 or TRBD2 (7 bases each). The germline gives CDR1 SGHTA, CDR2 FQGNSA. Trimming left V 8 bases short and J 3 bases short, with 13 bases between. The CDR3 consists of 13 residues. The CDR3 is CASGRGGEETQYF. The CDR3, as DNA: TGTGCCAGCGGCAGGGGGGGCGAAGAGACCCAGTACTTC.

This chain connects TRBV2 to TRBJ1-6, with D unclear. V gave up 1 base and J gave up 8 bases, with 9 bases separating them. Per the germline V gene, CDR1 is SNHLY and CDR2 is FYNNEI. CDR3 length equals 14 residues. This CDR3 is CASSEVGIDSPLHF. The CDR3, as DNA: TGTGCCAGCAGTGAAGTAGGGATCGATTCACCCCTCCACTTT.

The V call is TRBV18, the J call TRBJ2-7; D perhaps matches TRBD2 (7 bases). There are 15 residues in the CDR3. The germline V gene encodes CDR1 KGHSH and CDR2 LQKENI. The V gene lost 0 bases and the J gene lost 4 bases, with 13 bases spanning the gap. This chain's CDR3 is CASSPPTGGGYEQYF. CDR3 coding DNA: TGTGCCAGCTCACCACCGACGGGGGGCGGATACGAGCAGTACTTC.

The chain links TRBV7-6 to TRBJ1-5, with D possibly TRBD1 on 5 matching bases. Trimming removed 5 bases from V and 6 bases from J, with 11 bases in between. Germline-derived CDR1 and CDR2 are SGHVS and FNYEAQ. CDR3 length: 13 residues. CDR3 sequence (DNA): TGTGCCAGCAGCCCACAGGTCGGTCAGCCCCAGCATTTT. This codes for CASSPQVGQPQHF.

This clonotype was detected ten times or more. The V gene is TRBV20-1, the J gene TRBJ2-5, with 7 nucleotides matching TRBD2. Unmatched junction bases numbered 9, after V lost 3 bases and J lost 5 bases. CDR3 length equals 14 residues. Germline values: CDR1 DFQATT, CDR2 SNEGSKA (reference sequence). The CDR3 nucleotides read TGCAGTGCTAGGTCCGGACTAGATCGGGAGACCCAGTACTTC. Its translation is CSARSGLDRETQYF.

Here the CDR3 DNA reads TGCGCCAGCAGTGAGATTCTAGGTTCACCCGGGGAGCTGTTTTTT. Protein: CASSEILGSPGELFF. The chain recombines TRBV10-1 with TRBJ2-2; D not resolved. V lost 2 bases to trimming and J lost 6 bases, with 13 bases between them. The CDR3 has 15 amino acids. Germline values: CDR1 WNHNN, CDR2 SYGVQD (reference sequence).

This clonotype was seen a handful of times. CDR3 region: CASSRQGRYNEQFF. For the CDR3, the DNA is TGCGCCAGCAGCAGACAGGGCCGCTACAATGAGCAGTTCTTC. The chain links TRBV5-1 to TRBJ2-1, with 7 nucleotides matching TRBD1. Germline V CDR1 and CDR2: SGHRS, YFSETQ. CDR3 length: 14 amino acids. Trimming at V came to 4 bases and at J to 3 bases, leaving 4 bases not matched to a gene.

This clonotype was seen more than once but under ten times. This chain links TRBV9 with TRBJ2-5, with a tentative D call TRBD2 (5 bases). Germline CDR1 and CDR2: SGDLS and YYNGEE. CDR3 length: 15 amino acids. Trimming cost V 0 bases and J 5 bases, with 14 bases left between them. The CDR3 DNA reads TGTGCCAGCAGCGTAGCTGTGGCCGGAGGTGAGACCCAGTACTTC. Its translation: CASSVAVAGGETQYF.

V gene TRBV18 combines with J gene TRBJ1-2; D is possibly TRBD1 (6 bases). The CDR3 loop spans 15 amino acids. V lost 3 bases to trimming and J lost 3 bases, with 14 bases between them. Germline V gives CDR1 KGHSH, CDR2 LQKENI. The CDR3 is CASSPVGQLDYGYTF. CDR3 DNA sequence: TGTGCCAGCTCACCGGTTGGACAGCTGGACTATGGCTACACCTTC.

Only a few counts were recorded for this clonotype. The V gene is TRBV7-3, the J gene TRBJ1-1; no clear D gene. Germline V gene data show CDR1 as SGHTA and CDR2 as FQGTGA. This CDR3 has 13 residues. The V end lost 2 bases, the J end lost 7 bases, and 11 bases lay between the germline ends. CDR3 DNA sequence: TGTGCCAGCAGCTTAGGGCAGCGCGGTGAAGCTTTCTTT. Protein product: CASSLGQRGEAFF.

J is TRBJ2-7 and V is TRBV2; D might be TRBD1 (7 bases). With 7 bases removed from V and 6 bases from J, the gap between germline ends came to 13 bases. The CDR3 is made up of 12 amino acids. The V gene's germline CDR1 is SNHLY and CDR2 FYNNEI. The CDR3 nucleotides read TGTGCCAGCAAGGGGCAGGGGGGCGAGCAGTACTTC. This encodes CASKGQGGEQYF.

The chain employs TRBV5-1 and TRBJ2-7, with D uncertain. There are 14 residues in the CDR3. Germline V gene sequence: CDR1 SGHRS, CDR2 YFSETQ. Trimming cost V 4 bases and J 1 base, with 12 bases left between them. Here the CDR3 DNA reads TGCGCCAGCAGCCCCGACCGAAGGTCCTACGAGCAGTACTTC. It encodes CASSPDRRSYEQYF.

V and J are TRBV5-4 and TRBJ1-2, with 7 bases identical to TRBD1. Trimming at V came to 5 bases and at J to 8 bases, leaving 9 bases not matched to a gene. The germline CDR1 and CDR2 sequences are SGHNT and YYREEE (reference sequence). This CDR3 has 13 residues. The CDR3 loop reads CASRGTAREGYTF. The CDR3 DNA reads as TGTGCCAGCAGGGGGACAGCAAGAGAGGGCTACACCTTC.

This clonotype was observed a handful of times. This rearrangement joins TRBV3-1 to TRBJ1-1, with D unresolved. Trimming removed 4 bases at V and 5 bases at J, with 8 bases between. The CDR3 has 12 amino acids. The germline V gene has CDR1 LGHDT and CDR2 YNNKEL (reference sequence). DNA for the CDR3: TGTGCCAGCAGCCCGGGTTGGACTGAAGCTTTCTTT. Protein product: CASSPGWTEAFF.

J is TRBJ2-1 and V is TRBV5-1, with 8 bases identical to TRBD2. The CDR3 covers 12 residues. Germline trimming cut 5 bases from V and 8 bases from J; bases unmatched to any gene: 3. Germline values: CDR1 SGHRS, CDR2 YFSETQ. The CDR3 here is CASSTSGDEQFF. In nucleotides, the CDR3 is TGCGCCAGCAGTACTAGCGGCGATGAGCAGTTCTTC.

The chain is built from TRBV10-3 and TRBJ1-1; possibly TRBD1 for D (5 bases). CDR1 and CDR2 from the germline V gene are ENHRY and SYGVKD. CDR3 size: 14 residues. Deletions cut 6 bases from V and 6 bases from J, with 17 bases between. As DNA, the CDR3 is TGTGCCATCAGCCCAGTCGGGGGGGACTCTGAAGCTTTCTTT. This encodes CAISPVGGDSEAFF.

The rearrangement uses TRBV6-1 and TRBJ2-7; D is unresolved. Germline assignment: CDR1 MNHNS and CDR2 SASEGT. V gave up 0 bases and J gave up 2 bases, with 8 bases separating them. The CDR3 consists of 14 residues. For the CDR3, the DNA is TGTGCCAGCAGTGAAGCAGGCGGAACCTACGAGCAGTACGTC. Its protein is CASSEAGGTYEQYV.

This clonotype was counted between two and nine times. The chain links TRBV20-1 to TRBJ2-3, with D unclear. V lost 6 bases to trimming and J lost 6 bases, with 19 bases between them. CDR1 and CDR2 (germline): DFQATT, SNEGSKA (reference sequence). The CDR3 runs 14 residues. CDR3 coding DNA: TGCAGTGCCACCTCCCCCACTGTCGCGGATACGCAGTATTTT. Its translation is CSATSPTVADTQYF.

This chain joins TRBV19 and TRBJ1-5; D might be TRBD1 (6 bases). The CDR3 spans 13 residues. V lost 3 bases and J lost 6, with 9 bases in between. Germline V CDR1 and CDR2: LNHDA, SQIVND (reference sequence). The CDR3 coding sequence is TGTGCCAGTAGTATTCAGGGGATTCAGCCCCAGCATTTT. It encodes CASSIQGIQPQHF.

The J gene is TRBJ2-1, the V gene TRBV5-1; tentatively, D is TRBD2 (6 bases). Between the trimmed V and J ends, which lost 0 bases and 12 bases, there was a span of 13 bases. Germline V gene lookup returns CDR1 SGHRS and CDR2 YFSETQ. CDR3 length: 13 residues. In DNA, the CDR3 is TGCGCCAGCAGCTTGGTGGGGAGGTCTGGGCAGTTCTTC. Its protein is CASSLVGRSGQFF.

The chain couples TRBV2 to TRBJ1-5; TRBD1 matches at 9 bases. The germline gives CDR1 SNHLY, CDR2 FYNNEI. The CDR3 runs to 13 residues. V lost 6 bases, J lost 7 bases, and 4 bases stayed unmatched. CDR3: CASSGTGNQPQHF. The CDR3 DNA reads as TGTGCCAGCAGCGGGACAGGGAACCAGCCCCAGCATTTT.

This clonotype was found many times. The V call is TRBV5-4, the J call TRBJ2-3, with D possibly matching TRBD1 (6 bases). V was trimmed by 2 bases and J by 1 base, leaving 14 bases between them. Germline V gene sequence: CDR1 SGHNT, CDR2 YYREEE (reference sequence). This CDR3 spans 16 amino acids. CDR3 nucleotides: TGTGCCAGCAGCTTTCGACTAAACAGGGGCACAGATACGCAGTATTTT. It yields the protein CASSFRLNRGTDTQYF.

This clonotype was seen more than once but under ten times. This chain joins TRBV12-3 or TRBV12-4 and TRBJ2-1; D may be TRBD2 (5 bases). CDR3 size: 14 residues. V lost 7 bases and J lost 9, with 19 bases in between. The CDR3 here is CASKFNPVGSEQFF. CDR3 in DNA: TGTGCCAGCAAGTTCAACCCGGTTGGGAGTGAGCAGTTCTTC.

This clonotype came up many times. The chain is built from TRBV5-1 and TRBJ1-5; 11 positions agree with TRBD1. The CDR3 covers 14 residues. V shed 4 bases and J 7 bases; nucleotides not matched to a gene: 4. Germline lookup yields CDR1 SGHRS and CDR2 YFSETQ. The CDR3 loop reads CASSLGQGDQPQHF. The CDR3 nucleotides are TGCGCCAGCAGCCTGGGACAGGGGGACCAGCCCCAGCATTTT.